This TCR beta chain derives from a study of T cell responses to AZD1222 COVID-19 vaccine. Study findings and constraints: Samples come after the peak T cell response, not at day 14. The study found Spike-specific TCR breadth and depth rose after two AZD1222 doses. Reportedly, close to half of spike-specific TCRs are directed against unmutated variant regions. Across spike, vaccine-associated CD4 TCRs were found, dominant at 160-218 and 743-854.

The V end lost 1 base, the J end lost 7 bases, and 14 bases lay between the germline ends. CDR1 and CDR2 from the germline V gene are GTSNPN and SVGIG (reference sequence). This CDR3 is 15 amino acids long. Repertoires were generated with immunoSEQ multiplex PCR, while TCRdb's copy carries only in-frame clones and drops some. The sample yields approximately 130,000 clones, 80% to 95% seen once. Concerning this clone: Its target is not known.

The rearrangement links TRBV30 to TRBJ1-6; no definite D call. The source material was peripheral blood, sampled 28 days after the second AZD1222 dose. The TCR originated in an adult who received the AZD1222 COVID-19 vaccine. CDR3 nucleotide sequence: TGTGCCTGGAGTGCAAGTACCAAAGGGAATTCACCCCTCCACTTT. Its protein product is CAWSASTKGNSPLHF.